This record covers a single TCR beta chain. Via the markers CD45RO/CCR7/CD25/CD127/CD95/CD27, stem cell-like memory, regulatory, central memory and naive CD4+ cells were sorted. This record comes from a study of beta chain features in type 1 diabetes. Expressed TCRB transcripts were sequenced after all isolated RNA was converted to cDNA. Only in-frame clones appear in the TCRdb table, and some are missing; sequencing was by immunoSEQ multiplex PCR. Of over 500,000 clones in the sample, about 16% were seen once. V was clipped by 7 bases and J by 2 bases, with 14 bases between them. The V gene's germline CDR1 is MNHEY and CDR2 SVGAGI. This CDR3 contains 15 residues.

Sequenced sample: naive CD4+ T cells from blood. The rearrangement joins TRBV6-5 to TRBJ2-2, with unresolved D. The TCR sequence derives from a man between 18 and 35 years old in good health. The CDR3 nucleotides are TGTGCCAGCACCGAAAAGGGCCCTAACACCGGGGAGCTGTTTTTT. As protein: CASTEKGPNTGELFF.